A selection of T cell receptor beta chains follows, all from one sample in a study of T cells in Graves' hyperthyroidism and ophthalmopathy. One entry per CDR3 protein results from TCRdb running MiXCR on the multiplex PCR reads. Of fewer than 750,000 distinct CDR3 sequences in the sample, roughly 50% are singletons; the top ten hold roughly 8.2%. Sequenced input: peripheral blood or thyroid tissue (not recorded which). Receptors originate from a young woman with Graves' hyperthyroidism. CDR3s leave out the opening cysteine and the closing phenylalanine or tryptophan. Clone size, where shown, is once, few, many, or a class for clones that have expanded.

clone_size: few; v_call: TRBV10-3; cdr3_aa: AISKQGSGTDTQY
clone_size: many; v_call: TRBV19; cdr3_aa: ASSMNRGRRTEAF
clone_size: once; v_call: TRBV7-2; cdr3_aa: ASSFRGQNEQY
clone_size: NA; v_call: TRBV15; cdr3_aa: ATSSLNSLSGANVLT
clone_size: NA; v_call: TRBV2; cdr3_aa: ASSEVGRQGDTEAF
clone_size: many; v_call: TRBV12-3/TRBV12-4; cdr3_aa: ASSPTDYEQY
clone_size: many; v_call: TRBV19; cdr3_aa: ASSGNYLAAYEQY
clone_size: NA; v_call: TRBV15; cdr3_aa: ATSRDLGSVYEQY
clone_size: NA; v_call: TRBV19; cdr3_aa: ASSIGYRDNYGYT
clone_size: NA; v_call: TRBV4-3; cdr3_aa: ASSQGANTGGLF
clone_size: NA; v_call: TRBV20-1; cdr3_aa: SASWRTGGTDTQY
clone_size: many; v_call: TRBV29-1; cdr3_aa: SVGGRRTDTQY
clone_size: NA; v_call: TRBV2; cdr3_aa: ASKAASGSNEQF
clone_size: NA; v_call: TRBV29-1; cdr3_aa: SVTSSGSSYNEQF
clone_size: NA; v_call: TRBV2; cdr3_aa: ASRDRAGEQY
clone_size: NA; v_call: TRBV7-6; cdr3_aa: ASSARDSGGYEQY
clone_size: NA; v_call: TRBV12-3/TRBV12-4; cdr3_aa: ASSLGLRSHEQY
clone_size: NA; v_call: TRBV20-1; cdr3_aa: SVPTGEEKLF
clone_size: once; v_call: TRBV29-1; cdr3_aa: SVGTGGLNSPLH
clone_size: NA; v_call: TRBV2; cdr3_aa: ASSGTGTRSPLH
clone_size: many; v_call: TRBV13; cdr3_aa: ATPKGGDYGYT
clone_size: many; v_call: TRBV15; cdr3_aa: ATSRLGQGDQF
clone_size: NA; v_call: TRBV9; cdr3_aa: ASSVAGGTDTGELF
clone_size: few; v_call: TRBV20-1; cdr3_aa: SARRGAGVGNEQY
clone_size: NA; v_call: TRBV2; cdr3_aa: ASSEARGRGEQY
clone_size: NA; v_call: TRBV20-1; cdr3_aa: SARSWTSGRVNEQY
clone_size: many; v_call: TRBV12-5; cdr3_aa: ASGLGDRYGYT
clone_size: once; v_call: TRBV12-3/TRBV12-4; cdr3_aa: ASRRRDGYT
clone_size: NA; v_call: TRBV2; cdr3_aa: ASSVSSGRAEQY
clone_size: NA; v_call: TRBV24-1; cdr3_aa: ATSDPDLTSGRPASTDTQY
clone_size: NA; v_call: TRBV20-1; cdr3_aa: SGRQGARREQY
clone_size: many; v_call: TRBV7-3; cdr3_aa: ASSPNRDRASGYT
clone_size: many; v_call: TRBV2; cdr3_aa: ASSPTSGIALTGELF
clone_size: many; v_call: TRBV6-5; cdr3_aa: ASSYRQGWGEQY
clone_size: NA; v_call: TRBV2; cdr3_aa: ASSSTSVLGTQY
clone_size: NA; v_call: TRBV7-7; cdr3_aa: ASSWDDSYNEQY
clone_size: few; v_call: TRBV24-1; cdr3_aa: ATGQDGTDTQY
clone_size: NA; v_call: TRBV18; cdr3_aa: ASSLPTPETQY
clone_size: NA; v_call: TRBV10-2; cdr3_aa: ASSESDSTDTQY
clone_size: many; v_call: TRBV6-2/TRBV6-3; cdr3_aa: ASSEGYQPQH
clone_size: NA; v_call: TRBV7-9; cdr3_aa: ASSPGQSFSEQY
clone_size: NA; v_call: TRBV20-1; cdr3_aa: SAQAGAEETQY
clone_size: many; v_call: TRBV9; cdr3_aa: ASSVLQGLAGRETQY
clone_size: NA; v_call: TRBV7-9; cdr3_aa: ASSQLTAEDNQPQH
clone_size: few; v_call: TRBV20-1; cdr3_aa: SVDRLAGAIMVSEQY
clone_size: many; v_call: TRBV5-8; cdr3_aa: ASSFAAGDYGYT
clone_size: many; v_call: TRBV19; cdr3_aa: ASRGGGGTGELF
clone_size: many; v_call: TRBV11-3; cdr3_aa: ASSLYGRVGETQY
clone_size: many; v_call: TRBV3-1; cdr3_aa: ASSLGTAEKLF
clone_size: NA; v_call: TRBV2; cdr3_aa: ASLREASTIY
clone_size: many; v_call: TRBV6-2/TRBV6-3; cdr3_aa: ASSSSETQY
clone_size: NA; v_call: TRBV15; cdr3_aa: ATSSYLGQGLYGYT
clone_size: NA; v_call: TRBV6-5; cdr3_aa: ASSYSAGVNEKLF
clone_size: NA; v_call: TRBV29-1; cdr3_aa: SGGQNNEQY
clone_size: NA; v_call: TRBV2; cdr3_aa: ASLGPQGAGNTIY
clone_size: few; v_call: TRBV7-9; cdr3_aa: ACSGTTWGKYEQY
clone_size: NA; v_call: TRBV12-3/TRBV12-4; cdr3_aa: AISRGGDETQY
clone_size: NA; v_call: TRBV7-2; cdr3_aa: ASSNDRDVGELF
clone_size: NA; v_call: TRBV12-3/TRBV12-4; cdr3_aa: ASSPGPGLGLETQY